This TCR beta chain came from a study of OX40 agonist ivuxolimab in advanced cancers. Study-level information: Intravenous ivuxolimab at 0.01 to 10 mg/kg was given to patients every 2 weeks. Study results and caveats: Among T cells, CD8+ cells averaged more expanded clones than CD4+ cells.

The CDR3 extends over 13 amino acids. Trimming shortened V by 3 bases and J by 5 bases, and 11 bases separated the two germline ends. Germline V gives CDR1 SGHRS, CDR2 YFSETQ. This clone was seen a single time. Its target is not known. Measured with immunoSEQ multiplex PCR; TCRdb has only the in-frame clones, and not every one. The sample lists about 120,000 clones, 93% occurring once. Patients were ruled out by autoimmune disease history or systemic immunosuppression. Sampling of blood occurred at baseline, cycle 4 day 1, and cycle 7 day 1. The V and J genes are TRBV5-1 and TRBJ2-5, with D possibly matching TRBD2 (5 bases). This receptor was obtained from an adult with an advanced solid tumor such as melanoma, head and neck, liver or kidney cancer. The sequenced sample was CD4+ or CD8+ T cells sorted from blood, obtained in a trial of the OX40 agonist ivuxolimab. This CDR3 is CASSYGVVETQYF. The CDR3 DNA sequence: TGCGCCAGCAGCTACGGGGTGGTGGAGACCCAGTACTTC. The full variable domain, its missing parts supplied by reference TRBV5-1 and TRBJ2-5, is KAGVTQTPRYLIKTRGQQVTLSCSPISGHRSVSWYQQTPGQGLQFLFEYFSETQRNKGNFPGRFSGRQFSNSRSEMNVSTLELGDSALYLCASSYGVVETQYFGPGTRLLVL.